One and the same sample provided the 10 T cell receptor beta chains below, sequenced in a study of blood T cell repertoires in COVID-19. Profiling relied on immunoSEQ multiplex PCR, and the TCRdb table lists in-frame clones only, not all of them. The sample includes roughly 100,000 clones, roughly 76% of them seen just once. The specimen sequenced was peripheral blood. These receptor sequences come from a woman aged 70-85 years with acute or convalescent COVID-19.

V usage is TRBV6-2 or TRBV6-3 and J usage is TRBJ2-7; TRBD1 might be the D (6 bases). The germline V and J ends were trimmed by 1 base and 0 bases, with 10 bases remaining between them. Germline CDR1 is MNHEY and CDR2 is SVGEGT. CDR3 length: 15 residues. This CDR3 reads CASSYWLDSSYEQYF. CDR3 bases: TGTGCCAGCAGTTACTGGTTGGACAGCTCCTACGAGCAGTACTTC.

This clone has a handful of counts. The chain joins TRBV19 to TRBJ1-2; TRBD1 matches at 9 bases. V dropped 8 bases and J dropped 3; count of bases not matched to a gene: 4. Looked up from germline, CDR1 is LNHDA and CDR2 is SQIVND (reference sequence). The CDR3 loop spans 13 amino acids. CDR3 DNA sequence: TGTGCCAGTGGGACAGGGATTTACTATGGCTACACCTTC. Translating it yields CASGTGIYYGYTF.

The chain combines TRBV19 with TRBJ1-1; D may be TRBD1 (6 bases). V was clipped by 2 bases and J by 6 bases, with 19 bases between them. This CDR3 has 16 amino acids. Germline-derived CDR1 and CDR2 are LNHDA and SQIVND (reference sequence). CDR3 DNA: TGTGCCAGTAGTATATCTCCGACAGGTATCATGGCTGAAGCTTTCTTT. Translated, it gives CASSISPTGIMAEAFF.

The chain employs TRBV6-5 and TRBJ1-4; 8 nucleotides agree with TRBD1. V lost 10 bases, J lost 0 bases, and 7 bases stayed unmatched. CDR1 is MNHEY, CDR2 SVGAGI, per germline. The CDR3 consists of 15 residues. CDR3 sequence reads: CATSGTGATNEKLFF. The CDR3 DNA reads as TGTGCCACCTCCGGGACAGGAGCAACTAATGAAAAACTGTTTTTT.

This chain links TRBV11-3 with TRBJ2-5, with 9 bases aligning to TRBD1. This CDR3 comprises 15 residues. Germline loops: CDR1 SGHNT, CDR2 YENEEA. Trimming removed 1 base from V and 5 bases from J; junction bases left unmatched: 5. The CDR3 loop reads CASSLVGTGTETQYF. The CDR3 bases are TGTGCCAGCAGCTTAGTTGGGACAGGGACGGAGACCCAGTACTTC.

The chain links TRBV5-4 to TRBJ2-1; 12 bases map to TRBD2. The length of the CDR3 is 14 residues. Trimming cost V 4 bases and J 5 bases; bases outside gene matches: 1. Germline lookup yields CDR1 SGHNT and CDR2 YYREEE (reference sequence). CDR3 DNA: TGTGCCAGCAGCCGACTAGCGGGAGACAATGAGCAGTTCTTC. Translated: CASSRLAGDNEQFF.

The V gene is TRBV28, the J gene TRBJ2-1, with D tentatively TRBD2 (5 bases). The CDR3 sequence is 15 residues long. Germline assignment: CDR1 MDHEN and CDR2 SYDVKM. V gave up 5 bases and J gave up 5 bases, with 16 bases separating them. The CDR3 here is CASSAILGRDNEQFF. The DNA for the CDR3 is TGTGCCAGCAGTGCTATACTAGGGCGGGACAATGAGCAGTTCTTC.

Here the CDR3 reads CASSPGLAPYEQFF. The CDR3 DNA sequence: TGTGCCAGCAGCCCCGGGTTAGCACCCTATGAGCAGTTCTTC. The chain links TRBV3-1 (or the pseudogene TRBV3-2) to TRBJ2-1; D unresolved. Germline V lookup: CDR1 LGHDT, CDR2 YNNKEL (reference sequence). V lost 4 bases to trimming and J lost 8 bases, with 15 bases between them. The CDR3 length is 14 residues.

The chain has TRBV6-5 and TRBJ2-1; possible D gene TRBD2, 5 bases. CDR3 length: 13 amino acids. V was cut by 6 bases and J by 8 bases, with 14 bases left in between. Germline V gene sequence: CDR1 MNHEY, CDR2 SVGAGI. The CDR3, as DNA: TGTGCCAGCAGCCTACGGGGTAGGCATGAGCAGTTCTTC. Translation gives CASSLRGRHEQFF.

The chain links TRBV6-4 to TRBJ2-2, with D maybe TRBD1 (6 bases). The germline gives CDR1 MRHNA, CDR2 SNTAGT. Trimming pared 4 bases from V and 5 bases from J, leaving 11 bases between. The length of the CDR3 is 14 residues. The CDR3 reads CASSASTGTGELFF. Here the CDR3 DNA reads TGTGCCAGCAGTGCCTCGACAGGTACCGGGGAGCTGTTTTTT.